This is a list of T cell receptor beta chains from one sample in a study of glioma-infiltrating T cells after dendritic cell vaccination. TCRdb's copy holds only in-frame clones and misses some; the assay was immunoSEQ multiplex PCR. The data show 75,000 to 95,000 clones, with over 75% seen just once and 2% to 2.5% held by the top ten. The material sequenced was blood, taken after dendritic cell vaccination. The source is a human donor with glioblastoma. CDR3s include the opening cysteine and the closing phenylalanine or tryptophan. The D gene is left open where the match is weak. The listing skips clone size in some rows; elsewhere it reads once, few, many or a size class.

size | J | D | V | DNA | CDR3
NA | TRBJ2-5 | NA | TRBV6-1 | TGTGCCAGCAGGGGGAGCATGAAAGAGACCCAGTACTTC | CASRGSMKETQYF
NA | TRBJ1-1 | NA | TRBV6-1 | TGTGCCAGCAGGGGAGGGGGAATTTACACTGAAGCTTTCTTT | CASRGGGIYTEAFF
NA | TRBJ1-1 | NA | TRBV2 | TGTGCCAGTTCCCGGGGGTTCATGAACACTGAAGCTTTCTTT | CASSRGFMNTEAFF
NA | TRBJ2-7 | TRBD1 | TRBV28 | TGTGCCAGCAGCCCCGGGACAGGGGCCGAGCAGTACTTC | CASSPGTGAEQYF
medium-sized | TRBJ1-5 | TRBD1 | TRBV19 | TGTGCCAGTAGTATTGACAGGGTAGGCAATCAGCCCCAGCATTTT | CASSIDRVGNQPQHF
few | TRBJ1-2 | NA | TRBV10-2 | TGCGCCAGCAGTGACAGGGGCTATGGCTACACCTTC | CASSDRGYGYTF
NA | TRBJ2-5 | TRBD2 | TRBV5-1 | TGCGCCAGCAGCTTGGGAGCGGGGGGCGAAGAGACCCAGTACTTC | CASSLGAGGEETQYF
few | TRBJ1-4 | NA | TRBV4-3 | TGCGCCAGTAAGGCAGGGAATGGTGAAAAACTGTTTTTT | CASKAGNGEKLFF
NA | TRBJ2-2 | NA | TRBV7-8 | TGTGCCAGCAGCTCGCGACTAGCGAACACCGGGGAGCTGTTTTTT | CASSSRLANTGELFF
NA | TRBJ2-1 | TRBD1 | TRBV19 | TGTGCCAGTAGTTCCAACACCGGGACAGGGGGGAATGAGCAGTTCTTC | CASSSNTGTGGNEQFF
once | TRBJ2-3 | TRBD1 | TRBV15 | TGTGCCACCAGCAGAACAGGGGGCTTTGGGTCAGATACGCAGTATTTT | CATSRTGGFGSDTQYF
NA | TRBJ2-2 | TRBD2 | TRBV18 | TGTGCCAGCTCACTTACTAGCGGGAGAAGCGCCGGGGAGCTGTTTTTT | CASSLTSGRSAGELFF